These T cell receptor beta chains were read from a single sample in a study of cytomegalovirus exposure and HLA in healthy donors. Repertoires were generated with immunoSEQ multiplex PCR, while TCRdb's copy carries only in-frame clones and drops some. This table holds 150,000 to 200,000 clones, roughly 70% found once. Sequencing used PBMCs. Receptors originate from a woman between 50 and 59 years old in good health and CMV-seropositive. CDR3s include the opening cysteine and the closing phenylalanine or tryptophan. The D gene is left open where the match is weak. Size is stated for part of the rows, as once, few or many counts, or as a class when the clone is expanded.

clone size	J gene	D gene	V gene	CDR3 DNA	CDR3 protein
.	TRBJ1-1	.	TRBV2	TGTGCCAGCAGTGATGAGTACACTGAAGCTTTCTTT	CASSDEYTEAFF
.	TRBJ1-3	.	TRBV30	TGTGCCTGGAGTGTACGGGGAGGGGGCACCATATATTTT	CAWSVRGGGTIYF
.	TRBJ1-2	TRBD1	TRBV5-4	TGTGCCAGCAGCTCGAGACCGGGACAGGGTGGGGGCTACACCTTC	CASSSRPGQGGGYTF
.	TRBJ2-1	.	TRBV10-1	TGCGCCAGCAGCCCCGGGCAGCCCAACAGGTATGAGCAGTTCTTC	CASSPGQPNRYEQFF
.	TRBJ1-1	.	TRBV6-5	TGTGCCAGCAGCCGTATGAACACTGAAGCTTTCTTT	CASSRMNTEAFF
few	TRBJ2-3	.	TRBV7-9	TGTGCCAGCAGCCTTAGCACAGATACGCAGTATTTT	CASSLSTDTQYF
.	TRBJ2-2	.	TRBV29-1	TGCAGCGCCGGGAGTAGGGTGGTCGGGGAGCTGTTTTTT	CSAGSRVVGELFF
.	TRBJ2-1	.	TRBV27	TGTGCCAGCAGTATCTCGTGGGGGCCGTACAATGAGCAGTTCTTC	CASSISWGPYNEQFF
once	TRBJ1-1	TRBD1	TRBV7-2	TGTGCCAGCAGCCTCCGGGACAGGGGGCCGGTGAACACTGAAGCTTTCTTT	CASSLRDRGPVNTEAFF
few	TRBJ1-5	TRBD1	TRBV7-9	TGTGCCAGCAGCCCTTGGACAGGGGACAATCAGCCCCAGCATTTT	CASSPWTGDNQPQHF
.	TRBJ2-2	.	TRBV27	TGTGCCAGCAGGGAGAGGAGCGCCTACACCGGGGAGCTGTTTTTT	CASRERSAYTGELFF
once	TRBJ1-3	.	TRBV9	TGTGCCAGCAGCGTCGGCCTGACTTCTGGAAACACCATATATTTT	CASSVGLTSGNTIYF
.	TRBJ2-5	.	TRBV5-4	TGTGCCAGCAGTCCCGGGGGACAAGAGACCCAGTACTTC	CASSPGGQETQYF
.	TRBJ2-1	.	TRBV7-3	TGTGCCAGCAGCCCCCAGGCGGGCCGATACAATGAGCAGTTCTTC	CASSPQAGRYNEQFF
few	TRBJ1-5	TRBD1	TRBV6-1	TGTGCCAGCAGGAGGAGGGGGCAAAATCAGCCCCAGCATTTT	CASRRRGQNQPQHF
.	TRBJ2-5	TRBD1	TRBV5-4	TGTGCCAGCAGCCGGACAGGGGGCGCGTGGGAGACCCAGTACTTC	CASSRTGGAWETQYF
.	TRBJ1-5	TRBD1	TRBV5-8	TGTGCCAGCAGCCAGGGACAGGTAAATCAGCCCCAGCATTTT	CASSQGQVNQPQHF
.	TRBJ2-1	TRBD1	TRBV15	TGTGCCACCAGCCCCCGGGACAGAAGTTACAATGAGCAGTTCTTC	CATSPRDRSYNEQFF
.	TRBJ1-2	TRBD1	TRBV4-1	TGCGCCAGCAGCCAAGATGGGGGGACAGTACTCTATGGCTACACCTTC	CASSQDGGTVLYGYTF
.	TRBJ2-3	TRBD2	TRBV30	TGTGCCTGGAGTCCCGGGACTAGCGGGGGGGCGGATACGCAGTATTTT	CAWSPGTSGGADTQYF
.	TRBJ2-5	TRBD2	TRBV4-1	TGCGCCAGCAGCCAAGCTCTAGCGGAAGAGACCCAGTACTTC	CASSQALAEETQYF
.	TRBJ1-2	.	TRBV6-6	TGTGCCAGCAGTTACTACCTACAGGGCTCGAATGGCTACACCTTC	CASSYYLQGSNGYTF
.	TRBJ2-1	TRBD2	TRBV4-2	TGTGCCAGCAGCCAAATGGGTAGCGGGGAATACAATGAGCAGTTCTTC	CASSQMGSGEYNEQFF